Below are 11 T cell receptor beta chains sequenced from a single sample in a study of cytomegalovirus exposure and HLA in healthy donors. The PCR used 60 Vbeta and 13 Jbeta primers. Clones were sequenced by immunoSEQ multiplex PCR, and TCRdb holds only the in-frame ones, with some missing. The sample holds more than 30,000 clones, roughly 81% seen once. Sequencing used PBMCs. The receptor set was obtained from a man aged 30-40 years in good health and CMV-seronegative.

The chain links TRBV19 to TRBJ2-7, with a weak D call TRBD2 (7 bases). This CDR3 region has 18 residues. Trimming shortened V by 2 bases and J by 0 bases, and 20 bases separated the two germline ends. The germline V gene has CDR1 LNHDA and CDR2 SQIVND (reference sequence). The CDR3 DNA is TGTGCCAGTAGTATAATCGGGGGGCGCGGGCCAAGCTCCTACGAGCAGTACTTC. It is translated as CASSIIGGRGPSSYEQYF.

The rearrangement joins TRBV9 to TRBJ2-7; no firm D call. V was cut by 0 bases and J by 3 bases, with 7 bases left in between. The germline gives CDR1 SGDLS, CDR2 YYNGEE. This CDR3 is 13 amino acids long. The CDR3 DNA follows: TGTGCCAGCAGCGTAGGTGTCAACTACGAGCAGTACTTC. Amino acid sequence: CASSVGVNYEQYF.

The CDR3, as DNA: TGTGCCAGCAGTGAAGGGGCGGGAGGGGACTACAATGAGCAGTTCTTC. Protein: CASSEGAGGDYNEQFF. The chain recombines TRBV6-1 with TRBJ2-1; 9 bases fit TRBD2. This CDR3 region has 16 residues. Germline-derived CDR1 and CDR2 are MNHNS and SASEGT. V was clipped by 1 base and J by 3 bases; unmatched bases: 4.

The chain joins TRBV10-3 to TRBJ1-2, with 10 bases lining up with TRBD1. Germline V lookup: CDR1 ENHRY, CDR2 SYGVKD. V shed 6 bases and J 6 bases; nucleotides not matched to a gene: 4. The CDR3 runs 13 residues. DNA of the CDR3: TGTGCCATCAGGTGGACAGGGGGGGATGGCTACACCTTC. Amino acid sequence: CAIRWTGGDGYTF.

The rearrangement joins TRBV18 to TRBJ2-6; the D gene is possibly TRBD2 (6 bases). Trimming removed 5 bases at V and 2 bases at J, with 10 bases between. Germline CDR1 reads KGHSH; CDR2 reads LQKENI. The CDR3 length is 15 residues. The CDR3, as DNA: TGTGCCAGCTCAACCGGGACTCCTGGGGCCAACGTCCTGACTTTC. Translation gives CASSTGTPGANVLTF.

The chain employs TRBV9 and TRBJ2-6; TRBD1 aligns across 8 bases. The V and J ends lost 0 bases and 2 bases, in that order; junction bases with no gene match: 7. The CDR3 spans 18 residues. CDR1 is SGDLS and CDR2 is YYNGEE in the germline V gene. The DNA for the CDR3 is TGTGCCAGCAGCGTAGTCGACAGGGGACTGGCTGGGGCCAACGTCCTGACTTTC. Translated, it gives CASSVVDRGLAGANVLTF.

A note on this clone: Relative to the germline gene, one junction end is altered; a read error may explain this. The chain recombines TRBV5-1 with TRBJ1-2; D perhaps matches TRBD1 (5 bases). The germline V gene encodes CDR1 SGHRS and CDR2 YFSETQ. The CDR3 spans 11 residues. The CDR3, as DNA: TGCGCCAGCAGCTTGGGGAGGGGCTACCCCTTC. It yields the protein CASSLGRGYPF. The variable domain in full, with the rest retrieved from reference TRBV5-1 and TRBJ1-2, is KAGVTQTPRYLIKTRGQQVTLSCSPISGHRSVSWYQQTPGQGLQFLFEYFSETQRNKGNFPGRFSGRQFSNSRSEMNVSTLELGDSALYLCASSLGRGYPFGSGTRLTVV.

V is TRBV6-1 and J is TRBJ1-2; no clear D gene. Between the trimmed V and J ends, which lost 3 bases and 4 bases, there was a span of 15 bases. Germline V gene lookup returns CDR1 MNHNS and CDR2 SASEGT. This CDR3 region has 15 residues. In DNA form, the CDR3 reads TGTGCCAGCAGTGACCGTCCCCTGTCGAGCTATGGCTACACCTTC. Translating gives CASSDRPLSSYGYTF.

The chain couples TRBV9 to TRBJ1-2, with unresolved D. The length of the CDR3 is 15 residues. Germline CDR1 is SGDLS and CDR2 is YYNGEE. Trimming cost V 4 bases and J 1 base, with 14 bases left between them. The CDR3 DNA reads TGTGCCAGCAGCTTAACGTACCGGGGTAACTATGGCTACACCTTC. Its translation is CASSLTYRGNYGYTF.

The J gene is TRBJ2-1, the V gene TRBV30, with D maybe TRBD2 (6 bases). This CDR3 has 13 residues. From germline, CDR1 is GTSNPN and CDR2 SVGIG (reference sequence). Trimming pared 1 base from V and 7 bases from J, leaving 11 bases between. CDR3: CAWSAGERNEQFF. DNA for the CDR3: TGTGCCTGGAGTGCGGGAGAGAGGAATGAGCAGTTCTTC. Drawing the rest from reference TRBV30 and TRBJ2-1, the complete variable domain is SQTIHQWPATLVQPVGSPLSLECTVEGTSNPNLYWYRQAAGRGLQLLFYSVGIGQISSEVPQNLSASRPQDRQFILSSKKLLLSDSGFYLCAWSAGERNEQFFGPGTRLTVL.

A few counts support this clone. This chain links TRBV7-9 with TRBJ2-7; D gene uncertain. Germline CDR1 is SEHNR and CDR2 is FQNEAQ (reference sequence). V was cut by 3 bases and J by 0 bases, with 6 bases left in between. The CDR3 extends over 13 amino acids. The CDR3 coding sequence is TGTGCCAGCAGCTTTGAGGTCTCCTACGAGCAGTACTTC. It translates to CASSFEVSYEQYF.